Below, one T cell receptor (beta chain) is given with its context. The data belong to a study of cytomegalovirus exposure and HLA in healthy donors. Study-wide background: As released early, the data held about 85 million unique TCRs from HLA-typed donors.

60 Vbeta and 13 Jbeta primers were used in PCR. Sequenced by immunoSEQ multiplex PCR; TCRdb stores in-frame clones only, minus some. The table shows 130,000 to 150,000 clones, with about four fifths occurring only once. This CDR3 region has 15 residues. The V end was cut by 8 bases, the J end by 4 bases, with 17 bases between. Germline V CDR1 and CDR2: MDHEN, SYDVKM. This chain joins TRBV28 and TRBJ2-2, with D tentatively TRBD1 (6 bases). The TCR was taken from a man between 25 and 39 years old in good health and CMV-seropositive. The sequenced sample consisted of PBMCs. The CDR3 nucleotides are TGTGCCAGCCTTAGGAGAACAGGGAGCACCGGGGAGCTGTTTTTT. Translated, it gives CASLRRTGSTGELFF.